This T cell receptor (beta chain) was recorded in a study of blood T cell repertoires in COVID-19. In the study overall: The United States, Italy and Spain supplied acute and convalescent COVID-19 samples. The analysed material was cDNA or gDNA that came from T cells, B-cell-depleted T cells, or PBMCs.

Trimming cost V 0 bases and J 0 bases; bases outside gene matches: 8. The CDR3 has 18 residues. Germline V lookup: CDR1 LGHNA, CDR2 YNFKEQ. In the authors' methods: Amplification from reference gene primers served as the basis for estimated nucleated cell counts. The assay was immunoSEQ multiplex PCR, and TCRdb's table has in-frame clones only and misses some. The V and J calls and clone size were taken over from that table, and D and trimming were inferred from the DNA. Altogether over 85,000 clones are present, approximately 72% being singletons, with the ten largest covering approximately 25%. The receptor was derived from a man aged 65 to 85 with acute or convalescent COVID-19. The sequenced sample was peripheral blood. The V and J genes are TRBV4-2 and TRBJ1-2, with 9 bases lining up with TRBD1. This CDR3 is CASSQEGTGTFSNYGYTF. The CDR3 bases are TGTGCCAGCAGCCAAGAGGGGACAGGGACCTTTTCTAACTATGGCTACACCTTC.